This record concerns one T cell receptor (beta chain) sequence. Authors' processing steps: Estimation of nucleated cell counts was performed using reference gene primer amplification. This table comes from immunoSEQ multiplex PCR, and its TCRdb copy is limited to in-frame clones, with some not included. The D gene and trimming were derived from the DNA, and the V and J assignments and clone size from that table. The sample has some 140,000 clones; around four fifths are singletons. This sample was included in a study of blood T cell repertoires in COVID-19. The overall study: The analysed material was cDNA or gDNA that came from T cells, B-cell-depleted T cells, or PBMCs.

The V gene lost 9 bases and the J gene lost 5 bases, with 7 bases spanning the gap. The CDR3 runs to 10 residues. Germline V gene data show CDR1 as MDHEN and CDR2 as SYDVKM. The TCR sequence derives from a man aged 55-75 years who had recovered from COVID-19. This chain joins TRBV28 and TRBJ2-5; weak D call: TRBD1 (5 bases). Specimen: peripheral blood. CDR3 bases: TGTGCCAGTGCAGGGGAGACCCAGTACTTC. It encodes CASAGETQYF.